Following are 6 T cell receptor beta chains from one sample sequenced in a study of blood T cell repertoires in COVID-19. The method was immunoSEQ multiplex PCR; TCRdb's version includes in-frame clones alone and lacks a portion of them. The table has some 120,000 clones, more than 70% seen once. The sequenced material came from peripheral blood. The receptors come from a man between 65 and 85 years old with acute or convalescent COVID-19.

The V and J genes are TRBV1 and TRBJ2-1; TRBD2 was called by the table and not checked on the DNA. TRBV1 constitutes a pseudogene. The CDR3 has 18 residues. The CDR3 here is CTSSQARTSGGLYNEQFF. In DNA form, the CDR3 reads TGCACCAGCAGCCAAGCGCGGACTAGCGGGGGCCTATACAATGAGCAGTTCTTC.

The chain carries TRBV5-1 and TRBJ2-2, with D maybe TRBD1 (6 bases). The CDR3 has 13 residues. Germline V CDR1 and CDR2: SGHRS, YFSETQ. V gave up 8 bases and J gave up 1 base, with 9 bases separating them. In DNA form, the CDR3 reads TGCGCCAGTAAGACAGGGAACACCGGGGAGCTGTTTTTT. It specifies CASKTGNTGELFF.

J is TRBJ2-7 and V is TRBV7-9; perhaps TRBD2 as D (6 bases). V lost 3 bases to trimming and J lost 3 bases, with 9 bases between them. Looked up from germline, CDR1 is SEHNR and CDR2 is FQNEAQ (reference sequence). There are 13 residues in the CDR3. The CDR3 DNA follows: TGTGCCAGCAGCTTCGGCGGGAACTACGAGCAGTACTTC. It is translated as CASSFGGNYEQYF.

This clone turned up a few times. This rearrangement joins TRBV21-1 to TRBJ2-7; the tabulated D call, TRBD2, remains unverified against the DNA. TRBV21-1 is a listed pseudogene. The CDR3 consists of 14 residues. The CDR3 bases are TGTGCCAGCAGCAACTGGGCGGGTTCCTACGAGCAGTACTTC. Its translation: CASSNWAGSYEQYF.

This clone occurred a few times. V is TRBV2 and J is TRBJ1-1; D might be TRBD1 (5 bases). Trimming removed 4 bases at V and 0 bases at J, with 12 bases between. The germline gives CDR1 SNHLY, CDR2 FYNNEI. There are 15 residues in the CDR3. CDR3 DNA sequence: TGTGCCAGCAGTGTCATATCAGGGATGAACACTGAAGCTTTCTTT. It translates to CASSVISGMNTEAFF.

The V and J genes are TRBV7-6 and TRBJ2-1; TRBD1 matches at 8 bases. V lost 0 bases, J lost 0 bases, and 13 bases stayed unmatched. Germline V lookup: CDR1 SGHVS, CDR2 FNYEAQ. The CDR3 is 20 amino acids. The CDR3 DNA reads as TGTGCCAGCAGCTTAGCCCGGGGTTACAGGGGGTCGAGCTCCTACAATGAGCAGTTCTTC. Amino acid sequence: CASSLARGYRGSSSYNEQFF.